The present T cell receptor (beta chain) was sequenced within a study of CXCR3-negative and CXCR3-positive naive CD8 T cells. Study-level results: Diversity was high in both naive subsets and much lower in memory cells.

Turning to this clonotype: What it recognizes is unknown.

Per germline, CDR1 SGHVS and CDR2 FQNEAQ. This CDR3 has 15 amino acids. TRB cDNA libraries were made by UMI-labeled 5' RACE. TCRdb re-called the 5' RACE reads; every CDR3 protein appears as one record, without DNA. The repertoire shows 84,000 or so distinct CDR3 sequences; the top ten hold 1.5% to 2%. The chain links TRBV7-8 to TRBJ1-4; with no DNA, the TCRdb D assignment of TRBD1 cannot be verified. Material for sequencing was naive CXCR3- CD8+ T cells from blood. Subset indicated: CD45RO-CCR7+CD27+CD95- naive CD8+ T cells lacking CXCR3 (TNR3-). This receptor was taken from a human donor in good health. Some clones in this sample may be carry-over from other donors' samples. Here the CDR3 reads CASSPSGTGWEKLFF.